Below, 21 T cell receptor beta chains from the same sample are listed, as sequenced in a study of T cells after yellow fever vaccination. TCRdb redid the calling of the 5' RACE reads with MiXCR, one entry per CDR3 protein. The table includes around 30,000 distinct CDR3 sequences, approximately 6% detected once. The starting material was PBMCs, either bulk or a sorted T-cell subset (CD4+, CD8+, memory, or dextramer-sorted; not recorded which), obtained on the day of the yellow fever booster vaccination. These receptors all come from a man aged 25-40 years who received the YFV17D yellow fever vaccine.

There are many counts of this clonotype. This chain connects TRBV9 to TRBJ2-1; no definite D call. The germline V and J ends were trimmed by 0 bases and 1 base, with 8 bases remaining between them. The CDR3 extends over 15 amino acids. Looked up from germline, CDR1 is SGDLS and CDR2 is YYNGEE. This chain's CDR3 is CASSVDRASYNEQFF. The CDR3 nucleotides read TGTGCCAGCAGCGTAGATCGGGCTTCCTACAATGAGCAGTTCTTC.

In this sample, this clonotype turned up many times. This chain joins TRBV4-3 and TRBJ1-6; a weak D match, TRBD1 (5 bases). Trimming took off 1 base at V and 7 bases at J, with 11 bases between the two ends. Germline V lookup: CDR1 LGHNA, CDR2 YSLEER. CDR3 length: 15 amino acids. The CDR3 coding sequence is TGCGCCAGCAGCCAAGCGGGGACGGTAAATTCACCCCTCCACTTT. Its protein product is CASSQAGTVNSPLHF.

This clonotype occurred once. V gene TRBV19 combines with J gene TRBJ2-1, with 7 bases lining up with TRBD1. CDR1 and CDR2 (germline): LNHDA, SQIVND (reference sequence). The ends lost 5 bases at V and 7 bases at J; junction bases unmatched: 5. The CDR3 has 13 residues. CDR3 DNA: TGTGCCAGTAGTGTACAGGGGAATAATGAGCAGTTCTTC. It yields the protein CASSVQGNNEQFF.

V is TRBV20-1 and J is TRBJ2-3; D might be TRBD2 (5 bases). The germline gives CDR1 DFQATT, CDR2 SNEGSKA (reference sequence). This CDR3 spans 15 amino acids. Trimming took 3 bases from V and 1 from J, leaving 14 bases between them. In DNA, the CDR3 is TGCAGTGCTAGTGGCGGGTATGAGGGCACAGATACGCAGTATTTT. Amino acids: CSASGGYEGTDTQYF.

This clonotype has at least ten counts. The chain is built from TRBV7-9 and TRBJ2-1, with D maybe TRBD2 (6 bases). This CDR3 is built from 16 residues. CDR1 is SEHNR and CDR2 is FQNEAQ in the germline V gene (reference sequence). V lost 4 bases to trimming and J lost 0 bases, with 13 bases between them. Written as DNA, the CDR3 is TGTGCCAGCAGCTCCGGCGGGACGTACTCCTACAATGAGCAGTTCTTC. The encoded protein is CASSSGGTYSYNEQFF.

This clonotype was found many times. The rearrangement links TRBV30 to TRBJ1-2, with D unclear. Germline CDR1 reads GTSNPN; CDR2 reads SVGIG (reference sequence). The CDR3 extends over 11 amino acids. The V end was cut by 4 bases, the J end by 7 bases, with 10 bases between. The CDR3 sequence: CAWNREGGYTF. The CDR3 DNA reads as TGTGCCTGGAATAGAGAAGGTGGCTACACCTTC.

Many counts were recorded for this clonotype. The chain couples TRBV9 to TRBJ2-3; D gene uncertain. CDR3 size: 15 residues. Germline values: CDR1 SGDLS, CDR2 YYNGEE. Trimming pared 0 bases from V and 2 bases from J, leaving 10 bases between. CDR3 loop: CASSVVPQNTDTQYF. Here the CDR3 DNA reads TGTGCCAGCAGCGTAGTCCCCCAGAACACAGATACGCAGTATTTT.

The chain uses TRBV20-1 and TRBJ1-2; no firm D call. The CDR3 covers 15 residues. CDR1 and CDR2 from the germline V gene are DFQATT and SNEGSKA (reference sequence). The V end lost 3 bases, the J end lost 6 bases, and 20 bases lay between the germline ends. CDR3 nucleotide sequence: TGCAGTGCTAGTATTCAAGGGCTCGAGCTCCATGGCTACACCTTC. Amino acids: CSASIQGLELHGYTF.

The rearrangement links TRBV6-2 or TRBV6-3 to TRBJ2-2; TRBD1 is a possible D gene (6 bases). The CDR3 is 16 residues long. V was shortened by 6 bases and J by 6 bases, with 20 bases between the two germline ends. Germline lookup yields CDR1 MNHEY and CDR2 SVGEGT. The CDR3: CASRTHPDRQAGELFF. CDR3 bases: TGTGCCAGCAGGACGCACCCAGACCGACAGGCCGGGGAGCTGTTTTTT.

This clonotype turned up a few times. The V call is TRBV30, the J call TRBJ1-5, with D perhaps matching TRBD1 (6 bases). From germline, CDR1 is GTSNPN and CDR2 SVGIG (reference sequence). Trimming took 2 bases from V and 3 from J, leaving 20 bases between them. The CDR3 contains 17 residues. In DNA, the CDR3 is TGTGCCTGGAGTTCGTCGCGCTTTAACAGGGACAATCAGCCCCAGCATTTT. Protein sequence: CAWSSSRFNRDNQPQHF.

This clonotype has at least ten counts. The chain has TRBV6-2 or TRBV6-3 and TRBJ1-1, with 10 bases matching TRBD1. The V segment lost 4 bases and the J segment 3 bases; nucleotides outside the gene matches: 2. CDR1 is MNHEY and CDR2 is SVGEGT in the germline V gene. The CDR3 sequence is 14 residues long. This chain's CDR3 is CASSSGTGDTEAFF. CDR3 DNA: TGTGCCAGCAGTTCGGGGACAGGGGACACTGAAGCTTTCTTT.

This clonotype was observed at least ten times. V and J are TRBV7-2 and TRBJ2-1; D perhaps matches TRBD2 (5 bases). Germline V CDR1 and CDR2: SGHTA, FQGNSA. This CDR3 is 14 amino acids long. V dropped 5 bases and J dropped 4 bases, with 12 bases sitting between them. Written as DNA, the CDR3 is TGTGCCAGCAGCCTCCTTCCGGGGTACAATGAGCAGTTCTTC. Translation gives CASSLLPGYNEQFF. Full variable domain (missing parts from reference TRBV7-2 and TRBJ2-1): GAGVSQSPSNKVTEKGKDVELRCDPISGHTALYWYRQSLGQGLEFLIYFQGNSAPDKSGLPSDRFSAERTGGSVSTLTIQRTQQEDSAVYLCASSLLPGYNEQFFGPGTRLTVL.

The V call is TRBV20-1, the J call TRBJ2-5; no definite D call. In germline, CDR1 is DFQATT, CDR2 SNEGSKA (reference sequence). The CDR3 spans 13 residues. Trimming removed 6 bases from V and 1 base from J, with 12 bases in between. The CDR3 protein is CSAPLPPQETQYF. In DNA form, the CDR3 reads TGCAGTGCACCCTTACCCCCCCAAGAGACCCAGTACTTC.

The chain uses TRBV6-1 and TRBJ2-5, with D possibly being TRBD2 (6 bases). The V end lost 6 bases, the J end lost 1 base, and 15 bases lay between the germline ends. This CDR3 is built from 15 residues. Germline V gene sequence: CDR1 MNHNS, CDR2 SASEGT. CDR3 sequence reads: CASSRELAFQETQYF. CDR3 nucleotide sequence: TGTGCCAGCAGCCGCGAACTAGCTTTCCAAGAGACCCAGTACTTC.

This clonotype has ten or more counts. V and J are TRBV7-8 and TRBJ2-2, with D uncertain. The CDR3 is 14 amino acids. The germline gives CDR1 SGHVS, CDR2 FQNEAQ. The ends were cut back, 3 bases at V and 4 bases at J, with 9 bases in the middle. This CDR3 is CASSFPTATGELFF. CDR3 in DNA: TGTGCCAGCAGCTTCCCCACAGCCACCGGGGAGCTGTTTTTT.

This clonotype was recorded at least ten times. V gene TRBV20-1 combines with J gene TRBJ2-2, with a tentative D call TRBD2 (5 bases). Germline assignment: CDR1 DFQATT and CDR2 SNEGSKA (reference sequence). Deletions cut 0 bases from V and 6 bases from J, with 11 bases between. CDR3 size: 14 residues. Here the CDR3 reads CSARDSWESGELFF. The CDR3, as DNA: TGCAGTGCTAGAGATTCGTGGGAGTCCGGGGAGCTGTTTTTT.

This clonotype was detected many times. The chain carries TRBV15 and TRBJ2-2, with 9 bases that match TRBD2. Trimming at V came to 4 bases and at J to 4 bases, leaving 4 bases not matched to a gene. Per the germline V gene, CDR1 is LNHNV and CDR2 is YYDKDF (reference sequence). CDR3 length: 15 amino acids. Here the CDR3 DNA reads TGTGCCACCAGCATCGGAGCGGGAGGCACCGGGGAGCTGTTTTTT. Protein product: CATSIGAGGTGELFF.

This clonotype was seen at least ten times. The rearrangement links TRBV27 to TRBJ2-2; 9 positions agree with TRBD2. The junction had 2 bases not matched to a gene; V was cut back by 3 bases and J by 3 bases. Per germline, CDR1 MNHEY and CDR2 SMNVEV (reference sequence). The CDR3 loop spans 15 amino acids. CDR3 nucleotide sequence: TGTGCCAGCAGTTTTCGCGGGAGGGACACCGGGGAGCTGTTTTTT. This translates into CASSFRGRDTGELFF.

This clonotype has only a few counts. For the CDR3, the DNA is TGTGCCTGGAGTTATGGGAGGGTGGGGAACACTGAAGCTTTCTTT. Translated: CAWSYGRVGNTEAFF. This chain links TRBV30 with TRBJ1-1; D is undetermined. The germline gives CDR1 GTSNPN, CDR2 SVGIG (reference sequence). The germline V and J ends were trimmed by 2 bases and 1 base, with 14 bases remaining between them. The CDR3 runs to 15 residues.

This clonotype has a count of ten or more. The chain is built from TRBV7-9 and TRBJ1-6; no clear D gene. This CDR3 is 12 amino acids long. V gave up 3 bases and J gave up 10 bases, with 7 bases separating them. Germline values: CDR1 SEHNR, CDR2 FQNEAQ (reference sequence). The CDR3 loop reads CASSLTASPLHF. DNA for the CDR3: TGTGCCAGCAGCTTGACCGCCTCACCCCTCCACTTT.

This clonotype was observed many times. The genes are TRBV3-1 and TRBJ1-6, with 7 bases lining up with TRBD1. The V gene end was trimmed by 4 bases and the J gene end by 10 bases; junction bases not matched to a gene: 7. Germline V lookup: CDR1 LGHDT, CDR2 YNNKEL (reference sequence). The CDR3 covers 14 residues. CDR3 sequence (DNA): TGTGCCAGCAGCCGAACAGGGGTAGGATCACCCCTCCACTTT. Translating it yields CASSRTGVGSPLHF.